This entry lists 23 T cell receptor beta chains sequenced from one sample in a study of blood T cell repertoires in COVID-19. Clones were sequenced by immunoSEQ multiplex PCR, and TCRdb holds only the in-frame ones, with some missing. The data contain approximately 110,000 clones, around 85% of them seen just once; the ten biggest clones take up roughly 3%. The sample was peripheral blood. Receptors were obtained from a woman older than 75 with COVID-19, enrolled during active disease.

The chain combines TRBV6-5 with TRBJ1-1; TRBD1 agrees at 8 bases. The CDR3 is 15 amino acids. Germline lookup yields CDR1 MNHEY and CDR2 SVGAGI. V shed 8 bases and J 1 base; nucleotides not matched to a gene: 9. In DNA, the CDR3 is TGTGCCAGCTATTTCGACAGGGGTTGGAACACTGAAGCTTTCTTT. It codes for CASYFDRGWNTEAFF.

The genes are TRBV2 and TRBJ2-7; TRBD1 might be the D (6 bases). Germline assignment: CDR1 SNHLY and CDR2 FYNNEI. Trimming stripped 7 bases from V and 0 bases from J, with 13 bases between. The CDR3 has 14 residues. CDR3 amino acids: CASTLDSHSYEQYF. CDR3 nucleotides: TGTGCCAGCACCCTGGACAGCCACTCCTACGAGCAGTACTTC.

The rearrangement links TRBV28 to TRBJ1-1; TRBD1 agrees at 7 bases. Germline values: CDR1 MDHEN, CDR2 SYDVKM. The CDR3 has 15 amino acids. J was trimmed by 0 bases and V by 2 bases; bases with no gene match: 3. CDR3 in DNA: TGTGCCAGCAGTTTAGGGGACAGAATGAACACTGAAGCTTTCTTT. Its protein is CASSLGDRMNTEAFF.

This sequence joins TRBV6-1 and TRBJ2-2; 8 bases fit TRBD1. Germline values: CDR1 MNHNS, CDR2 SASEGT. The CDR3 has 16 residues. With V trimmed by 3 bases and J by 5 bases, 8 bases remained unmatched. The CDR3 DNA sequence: TGTGCCAGCAGTGATGGTTACAGGGGGGTTACCGGGGAGCTGTTTTTT. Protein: CASSDGYRGVTGELFF.

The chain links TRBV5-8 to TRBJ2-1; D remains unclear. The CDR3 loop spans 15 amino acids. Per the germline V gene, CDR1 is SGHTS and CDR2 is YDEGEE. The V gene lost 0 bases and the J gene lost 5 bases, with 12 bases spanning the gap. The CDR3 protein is CASSLGLRPNNEQFF. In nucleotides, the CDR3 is TGTGCCAGCAGCTTGGGACTTCGCCCTAACAATGAGCAGTTCTTC.

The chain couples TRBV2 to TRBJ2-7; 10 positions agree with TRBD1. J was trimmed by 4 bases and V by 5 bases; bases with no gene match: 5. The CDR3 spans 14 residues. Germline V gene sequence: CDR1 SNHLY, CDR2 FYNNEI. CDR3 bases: TGTGCCAGCAGTCCCGGGACAGGGGTTTACGAGCAGTACTTC. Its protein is CASSPGTGVYEQYF.

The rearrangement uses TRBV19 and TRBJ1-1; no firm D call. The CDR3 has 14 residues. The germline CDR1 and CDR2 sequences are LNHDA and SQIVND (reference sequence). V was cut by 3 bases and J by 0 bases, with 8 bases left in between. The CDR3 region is CASSIGGLNTEAFF. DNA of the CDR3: TGTGCCAGTAGTATCGGCGGGCTGAACACTGAAGCTTTCTTT.

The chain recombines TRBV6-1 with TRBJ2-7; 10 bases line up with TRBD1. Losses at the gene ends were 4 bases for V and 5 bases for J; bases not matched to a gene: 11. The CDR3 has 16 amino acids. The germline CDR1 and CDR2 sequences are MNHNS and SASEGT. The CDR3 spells CASSGGRGTGVNEQYF. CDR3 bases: TGTGCCAGCAGTGGGGGAAGAGGGACAGGGGTCAACGAGCAGTACTTC.

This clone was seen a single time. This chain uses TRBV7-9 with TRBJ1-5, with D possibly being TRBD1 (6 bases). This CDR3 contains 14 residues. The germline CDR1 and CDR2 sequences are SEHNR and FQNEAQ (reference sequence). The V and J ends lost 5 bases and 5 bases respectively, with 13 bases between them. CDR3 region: CASSNHAGDQPQHF. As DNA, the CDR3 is TGTGCCAGCAGCAACCATGCAGGGGATCAGCCCCAGCATTTT.

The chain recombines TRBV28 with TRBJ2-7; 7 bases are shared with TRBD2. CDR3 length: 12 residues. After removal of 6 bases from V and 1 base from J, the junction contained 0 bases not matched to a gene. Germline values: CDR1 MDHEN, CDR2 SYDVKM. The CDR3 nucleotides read TGTGCCAGCAGGCGGGGGTCCTACGAGCAGTACTTC. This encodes CASRRGSYEQYF.

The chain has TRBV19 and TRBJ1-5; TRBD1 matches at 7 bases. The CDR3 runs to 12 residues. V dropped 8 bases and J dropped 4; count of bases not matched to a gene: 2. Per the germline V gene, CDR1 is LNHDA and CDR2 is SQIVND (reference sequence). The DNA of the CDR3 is TGTGCCAGTCAACAGGGGAATCAGCCCCAGCATTTT. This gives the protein CASQQGNQPQHF.

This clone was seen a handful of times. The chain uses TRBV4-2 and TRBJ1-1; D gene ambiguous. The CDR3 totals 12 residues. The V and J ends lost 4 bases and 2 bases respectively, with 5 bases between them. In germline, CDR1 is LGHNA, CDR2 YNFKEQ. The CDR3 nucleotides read TGTGCCAGCAGCCCCACTAACACTGAAGCTTTCTTT. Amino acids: CASSPTNTEAFF.

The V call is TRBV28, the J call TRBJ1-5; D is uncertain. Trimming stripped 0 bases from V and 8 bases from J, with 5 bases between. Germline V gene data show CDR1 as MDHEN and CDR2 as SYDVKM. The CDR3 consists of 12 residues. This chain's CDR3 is CASSLWREPQHF. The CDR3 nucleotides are TGTGCCAGCAGTTTATGGCGAGAGCCCCAGCATTTT.

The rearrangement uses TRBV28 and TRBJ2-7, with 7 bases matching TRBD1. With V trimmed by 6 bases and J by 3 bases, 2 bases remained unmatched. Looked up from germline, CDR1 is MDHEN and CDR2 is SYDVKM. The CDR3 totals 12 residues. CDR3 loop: CASRSGGYEQYF. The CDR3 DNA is TGTGCCAGCAGGTCAGGGGGCTACGAGCAGTACTTC.

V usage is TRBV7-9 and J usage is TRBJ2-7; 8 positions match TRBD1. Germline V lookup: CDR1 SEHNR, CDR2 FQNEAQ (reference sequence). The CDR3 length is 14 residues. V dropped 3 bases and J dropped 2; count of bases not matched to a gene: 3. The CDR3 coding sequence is TGTGCCAGCAGCTTCGGGACAGGAGCCTACGAGCAGTACTTC. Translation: CASSFGTGAYEQYF. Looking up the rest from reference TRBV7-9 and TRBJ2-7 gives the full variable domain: DTGVSQNPRHKITKRGQNVTFRCDPISEHNRLYWYRQTLGQGPEFLTYFQNEAQLEKSRLLSDRFSAERPKGSFSTLEIQRTEQGDSAMYLCASSFGTGAYEQYFGPGTRLTVT.

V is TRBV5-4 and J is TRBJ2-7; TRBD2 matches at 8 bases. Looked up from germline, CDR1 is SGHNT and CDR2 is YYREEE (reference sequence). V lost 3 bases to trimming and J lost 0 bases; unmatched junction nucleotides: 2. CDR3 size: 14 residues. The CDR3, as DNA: TGTGCCAGCAGCTCGGGGGGGGTCTCCTACGAGCAGTACTTC. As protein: CASSSGGVSYEQYF.

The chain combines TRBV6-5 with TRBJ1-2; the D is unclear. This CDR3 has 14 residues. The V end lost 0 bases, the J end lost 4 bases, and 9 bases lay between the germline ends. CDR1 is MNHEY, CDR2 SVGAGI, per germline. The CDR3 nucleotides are TGTGCCAGCAGTTACTCCCCGGGGATCTATGGCTACACCTTC. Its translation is CASSYSPGIYGYTF.

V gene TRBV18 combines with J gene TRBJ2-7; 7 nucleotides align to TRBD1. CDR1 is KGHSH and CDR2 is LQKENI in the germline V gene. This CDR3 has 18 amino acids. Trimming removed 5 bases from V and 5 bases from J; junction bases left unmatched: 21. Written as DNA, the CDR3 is TGTGCCAGCTCATTTCAAACTCTGACAGGGCTTAATCGGAACGAGCAGTACTTC. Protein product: CASSFQTLTGLNRNEQYF.

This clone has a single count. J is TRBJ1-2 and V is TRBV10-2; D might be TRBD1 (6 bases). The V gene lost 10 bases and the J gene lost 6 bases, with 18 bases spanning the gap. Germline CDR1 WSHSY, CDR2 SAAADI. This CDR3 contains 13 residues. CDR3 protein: CANPQAAGDGYTF. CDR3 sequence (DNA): TGCGCCAACCCCCAGGCGGCAGGGGATGGCTACACCTTC.

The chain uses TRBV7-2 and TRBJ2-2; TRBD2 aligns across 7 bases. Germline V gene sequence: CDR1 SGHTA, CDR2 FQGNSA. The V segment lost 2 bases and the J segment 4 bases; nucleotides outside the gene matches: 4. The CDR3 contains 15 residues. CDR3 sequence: CASSLTTSVTGELFF. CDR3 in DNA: TGTGCCAGCAGCTTAACCACTAGCGTCACCGGGGAGCTGTTTTTT.

The CDR3 loop is CASSGQGTGANVLTF. The CDR3 nucleotides read TGTGCCAGCAGTGGACAGGGGACCGGGGCCAACGTCCTGACTTTC. The chain is built from TRBV5-5 and TRBJ2-6; 9 bases match TRBD1. The V and J ends lost 5 bases and 4 bases, in that order; junction bases with no gene match: 4. CDR1 is SGHKS and CDR2 is YYEKEE in the germline V gene (reference sequence). CDR3 length: 15 residues.

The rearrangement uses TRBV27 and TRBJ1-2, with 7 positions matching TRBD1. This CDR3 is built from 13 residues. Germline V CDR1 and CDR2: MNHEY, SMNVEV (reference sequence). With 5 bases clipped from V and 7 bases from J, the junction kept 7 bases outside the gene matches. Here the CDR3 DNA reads TGTGCCAGCAGTCCAACAGGGGTTGGTGGCTACACCTTC. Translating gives CASSPTGVGGYTF.

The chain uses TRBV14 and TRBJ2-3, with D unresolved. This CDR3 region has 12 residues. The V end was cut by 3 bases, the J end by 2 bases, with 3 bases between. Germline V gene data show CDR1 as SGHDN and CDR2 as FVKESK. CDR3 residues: CASSHYTDTQYF. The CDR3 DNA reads TGTGCCAGCAGCCATTACACAGATACGCAGTATTTT.